The 15 T cell receptor beta chains listed next were all sequenced from one sample in a study of neurological immune-mediated disorders (dated by TCRdb to between 2018 and 2021). The library was prepared using 5' RACE. The sample was run on an Illumina HiSeq 2500. The public reads were reanalyzed by TCRdb: fastp trimming at Q25, MiXCR alignment, in-frame beta chains only. Rows with a matching CDR3 protein are joined into one entry that keeps the most common DNA and genes. A total of about 76,000 distinct CDR3 sequences appear in this sample, about 15% of them only once. The top ten clonotypes cover 15% to 19% of the sample. The specimen sequenced was PBMCs. These receptors were taken from a woman between 40 and 50 years old in good health.

This clonotype has ten or more counts. CDR3 nucleotide sequence: TGTGCCAGCAGCAAACCAGGACAGGCCCTAAGCACAGATACGCAGTATTTT. It specifies CASSKPGQALSTDTQYF. The V call is TRBV28, the J call TRBJ2-3; 7 bases are a match to TRBD1. Germline V CDR1 and CDR2: MDHEN, SYDVKM. Trimming cost V 6 bases and J 0 bases; bases outside gene matches: 12. This CDR3 has 17 residues.

This clonotype was detected ten times or more. The V call is TRBV14, the J call TRBJ2-7; 7 positions match TRBD2. V was clipped by 0 bases and J by 0 bases; unmatched bases: 2. CDR1 and CDR2 (germline): SGHDN, FVKESK. CDR3 length equals 15 residues. CDR3 in amino acids: CASSQDWTSSYEQYF. Written as DNA, the CDR3 is TGTGCCAGCAGCCAAGATTGGACTAGCTCCTACGAGCAGTACTTC. The full variable domain, in which reference TRBV14 and TRBJ2-7 provide the parts outside the CDR3, is EAGVTQFPSHSVIEKGQTVTLRCDPISGHDNLYWYRRVMGKEIKFLLHFVKESKQDESGMPNNRFLAERTGGTYSTLKVQPAELEDSGVYFCASSQDWTSSYEQYFGPGTRLTVT.

The sample holds many counts of this clonotype. The genes are TRBV18 and TRBJ2-2; D is possibly TRBD2 (6 bases). The CDR3 is 15 amino acids. Trimming left V 2 bases short and J 5 bases short, with 12 bases between. Germline V gene data show CDR1 as KGHSH and CDR2 as LQKENI. This chain's CDR3 is CASSPSGLKTGELFF. The CDR3 DNA sequence: TGTGCCAGCTCACCATCGGGACTGAAGACCGGGGAGCTGTTTTTT.

This clonotype appeared many times. The rearrangement uses TRBV2 and TRBJ2-1; TRBD1 matches 9 bases. V dropped 7 bases and J dropped 6; count of bases not matched to a gene: 7. There are 14 residues in the CDR3. Germline V lookup: CDR1 SNHLY, CDR2 FYNNEI. The CDR3 DNA follows: TGTGCCAGCACCCGGACAGGGGTCGGCAATGAGCAGTTCTTC. Protein: CASTRTGVGNEQFF.

This clonotype came up many times. This chain uses TRBV10-3 with TRBJ2-3; D gene unclear. Germline CDR1 and CDR2: ENHRY and SYGVKD. CDR3 length equals 14 residues. V lost 6 bases and J 6 bases, leaving 16 bases between the germline ends. The CDR3 protein is CAISSSSIGDTQYF. In nucleotides, the CDR3 is TGTGCCATCAGCTCCTCTTCGATCGGCGATACGCAGTATTTT.

This clonotype was seen at least ten times. This sequence joins TRBV7-2 and TRBJ2-3; the match to TRBD1 covers 11 bases. After removal of 7 bases from V and 3 bases from J, the junction contained 12 bases not matched to a gene. The germline V gene encodes CDR1 SGHTA and CDR2 FQGNSA. The CDR3 loop spans 17 amino acids. The CDR3 here is CASKPRSGTGGTDTQYF. The DNA of the CDR3 is TGTGCCAGCAAACCCAGGTCTGGGACAGGGGGGACAGATACGCAGTATTTT.

This chain joins TRBV30 and TRBJ1-1; D gene unclear. The length of the CDR3 is 14 residues. Germline values: CDR1 GTSNPN, CDR2 SVGIG (reference sequence). V lost 1 base to trimming and J lost 1 base, with 10 bases between them. CDR3 coding DNA: TGTGCCTGGAGTGGTACCGATTGGAACACTGAAGCTTTCTTT. This codes for CAWSGTDWNTEAFF.

This clonotype came up a few times. The V gene is TRBV20-1, the J gene TRBJ2-1; 10 bases fit TRBD2. This CDR3 region has 19 residues. Per germline, CDR1 DFQATT and CDR2 SNEGSKA (reference sequence). The V gene end was trimmed by 5 bases and the J gene end by 0 bases; junction bases not matched to a gene: 16. CDR3 protein: CSAPAFRIAGGSSYNEQFF. In DNA, the CDR3 is TGCAGTGCTCCCGCGTTCCGAATAGCGGGGGGTAGCTCCTACAATGAGCAGTTCTTC.

The sample holds many counts of this clonotype. V is TRBV12-3 or TRBV12-4 and J is TRBJ1-5; D not resolved. The CDR3 has 14 residues. V was shortened by 3 bases and J by 3 bases, with 9 bases between the two germline ends. The CDR3 DNA sequence: TGTGCCAGCAGTTTTTCGGGGTTCAATCAGCCCCAGCATTTT. Translating it yields CASSFSGFNQPQHF.

In this sample, this clonotype turned up many times. This chain uses TRBV29-1 with TRBJ1-1, with 9 bases matching TRBD1. The CDR3 sequence is 13 residues long. Germline lookup yields CDR1 SQVTM and CDR2 ANQGSEA. V shed 7 bases, J shed 10 bases, and the junction held 13 bases outside the gene matches. The CDR3 loop reads CSDLSGGQGGAFF. CDR3 DNA: TGCAGCGACCTTAGCGGGGGACAGGGTGGAGCTTTCTTT.

This clonotype came up many times. The chain uses TRBV5-1 and TRBJ2-1; D perhaps matches TRBD1 (5 bases). The CDR3 loop spans 18 amino acids. Germline CDR1 and CDR2: SGHRS and YFSETQ. Deletions cut 7 bases from V and 0 bases from J, with 23 bases between. CDR3 protein: CASAQERFDSLSYNEQFF. The CDR3 DNA reads TGCGCCAGCGCCCAGGAAAGGTTCGACAGCCTCTCCTACAATGAGCAGTTCTTC.

Many counts were recorded for this clonotype. The chain employs TRBV5-1 and TRBJ2-1; D not certain. Trimming shortened V by 2 bases and J by 6 bases, and 12 bases separated the two germline ends. Germline CDR1 is SGHRS and CDR2 is YFSETQ. This CDR3 contains 14 residues. The CDR3 DNA follows: TGCGCCAGCAGCTTTGGAACCCTTCTCAATGAGCAGTTCTTC. This gives the protein CASSFGTLLNEQFF.

The rearrangement joins TRBV5-1 to TRBJ2-7, with TRBD1 identical over 12 bases. From germline, CDR1 is SGHRS and CDR2 YFSETQ. V lost 3 bases and J lost 8; bases outside the gene matches: 33. This CDR3 is 23 amino acids long. Written as DNA, the CDR3 is TGCGCCAGCAGCTCAGGGACAGGGGGCTTGGGGACTAGCCGCCCGTCCCTCTCTACCCAGCAGTACTTC. Translating it yields CASSSGTGGLGTSRPSLSTQQYF.

This clonotype was counted at least ten times. The chain couples TRBV28 to TRBJ1-6; 7 nucleotides line up with TRBD1. The CDR3 loop spans 15 amino acids. Germline values: CDR1 MDHEN, CDR2 SYDVKM. V lost 5 bases, J lost 10 bases, and 11 bases stayed unmatched. The CDR3 sequence is CASSTWKTGTSPLHF. In DNA, the CDR3 is TGTGCCAGCAGTACCTGGAAGACAGGGACCTCACCCCTCCACTTT.

J is TRBJ1-2 and V is TRBV6-2 or TRBV6-3; D not resolved. This CDR3 has 11 residues. Trimming shortened V by 5 bases and J by 6 bases, and 7 bases separated the two germline ends. Germline values: CDR1 MNHEY, CDR2 SVGEGT. DNA for the CDR3: TGTGCCAGCAGTAGCTATGATGGCTACACCTTC. Protein sequence: CASSSYDGYTF.